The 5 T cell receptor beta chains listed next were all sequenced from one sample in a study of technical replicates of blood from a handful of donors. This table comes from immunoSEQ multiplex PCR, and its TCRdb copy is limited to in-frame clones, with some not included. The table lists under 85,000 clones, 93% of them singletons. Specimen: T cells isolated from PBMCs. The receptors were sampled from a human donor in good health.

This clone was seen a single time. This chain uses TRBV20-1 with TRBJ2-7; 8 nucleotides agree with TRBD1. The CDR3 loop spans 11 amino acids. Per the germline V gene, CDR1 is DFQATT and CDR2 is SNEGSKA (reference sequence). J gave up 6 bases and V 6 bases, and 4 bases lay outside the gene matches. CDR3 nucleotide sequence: TGCAGTGCCGACAGGGGACCCGAGCAGTACTTC. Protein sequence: CSADRGPEQYF.

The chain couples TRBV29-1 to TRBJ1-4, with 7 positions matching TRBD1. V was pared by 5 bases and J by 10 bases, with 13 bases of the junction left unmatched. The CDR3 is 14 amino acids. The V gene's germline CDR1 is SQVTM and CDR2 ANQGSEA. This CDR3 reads CSVWGLGTVGKLFF. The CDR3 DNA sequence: TGCAGCGTTTGGGGCTTAGGGACAGTTGGAAAACTGTTTTTT.

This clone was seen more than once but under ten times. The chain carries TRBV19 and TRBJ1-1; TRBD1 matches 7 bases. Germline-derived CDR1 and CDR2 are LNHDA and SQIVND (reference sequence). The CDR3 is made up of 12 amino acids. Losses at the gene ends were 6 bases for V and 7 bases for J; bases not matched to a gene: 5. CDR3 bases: TGTGCCAGTAGCGACAGGGTCTATGAAGCTTTCTTT. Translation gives CASSDRVYEAFF.

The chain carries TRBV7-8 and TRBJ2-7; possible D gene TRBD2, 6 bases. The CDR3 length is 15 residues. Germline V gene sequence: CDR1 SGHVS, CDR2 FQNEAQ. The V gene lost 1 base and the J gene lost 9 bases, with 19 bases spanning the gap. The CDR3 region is CASSLEGREKVGQYF. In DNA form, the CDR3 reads TGTGCCAGCAGCTTAGAGGGCCGGGAGAAAGTTGGGCAGTACTTC.

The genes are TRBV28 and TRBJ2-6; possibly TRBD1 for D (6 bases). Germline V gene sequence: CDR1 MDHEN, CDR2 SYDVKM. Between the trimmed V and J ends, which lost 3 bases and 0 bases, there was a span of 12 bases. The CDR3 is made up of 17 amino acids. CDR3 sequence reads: CASSFTGRNSGANVLTF. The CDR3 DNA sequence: TGTGCCAGCAGTTTTACAGGGCGAAACTCTGGGGCCAACGTCCTGACTTTC.